These 24 T cell receptor beta chains were sequenced from one sample in a study of shared clonotypes between healthy human individuals. TCRdb's table, derived via immunoSEQ multiplex PCR, lists solely in-frame clones and lacks some. The sample carries over 400,000 clones, 90% to 96% recorded once. The sample taken for sequencing was naive CD4+ T cells sorted from blood. Subset denoted: CD45RA+ positively selected. These receptors were obtained from a woman younger than 45 in good health.

The CDR3: CASSLTGPSNTEAFF. In DNA form, the CDR3 reads TGTGCCAGCAGTTTAACCGGGCCCTCGAACACTGAAGCTTTCTTT. J is TRBJ1-1 and V is TRBV27; the D is unclear. The CDR3 contains 15 residues. With 2 bases removed from V and 1 base from J, the gap between germline ends came to 11 bases. Looked up from germline, CDR1 is MNHEY and CDR2 is SMNVEV (reference sequence).

The V gene is TRBV7-2, the J gene TRBJ2-6, with a weak D call TRBD1 (5 bases). Deletions cut 1 base from V and 4 bases from J, with 11 bases between. Germline V gene lookup returns CDR1 SGHTA and CDR2 FQGNSA. The CDR3 totals 16 residues. The CDR3 DNA follows: TGTGCCAGCAGCTTAGGGTCAGGGCTGGGGGCCAACGTCCTGACTTTC. It encodes CASSLGSGLGANVLTF.

The chain joins TRBV27 to TRBJ1-2; D not certain. The CDR3 runs to 14 residues. Trimming removed 3 bases from V and 1 base from J, with 9 bases in between. Per the germline V gene, CDR1 is MNHEY and CDR2 is SMNVEV (reference sequence). CDR3: CASSLTPSNYGYTF. Here the CDR3 DNA reads TGTGCCAGCAGTTTGACCCCCAGTAACTATGGCTACACCTTC.

The chain employs TRBV28 and TRBJ2-7; possibly TRBD1 or TRBD2 for D (5 bases each). This CDR3 has 15 residues. Looked up from germline, CDR1 is MDHEN and CDR2 is SYDVKM. Trimming removed 2 bases from V and 3 bases from J, with 14 bases in between. CDR3 coding DNA: TGTGCCAGCAGTTTAGGGGGTCCAGCGCGCTACGAGCAGTACTTC. This encodes CASSLGGPARYEQYF.

The chain joins TRBV6-5 to TRBJ1-1, with TRBD1 matching over 7 bases. The CDR3 sequence is 12 residues long. Losses at the gene ends were 4 bases for V and 10 bases for J; bases not matched to a gene: 6. Per the germline V gene, CDR1 is MNHEY and CDR2 is SVGAGI. The CDR3 region has the DNA TGTGCCAGCAGTTCACGGACAGGCAGAGCTTTCTTT. Its protein is CASSSRTGRAFF.

This chain links TRBV5-8 with TRBJ1-1; D remains unclear. Germline CDR1 and CDR2: SGHTS and YDEGEE. The CDR3 has 15 residues. V lost 4 bases, J lost 1 base, and 14 bases lay in between. DNA of the CDR3: TGTGCCAGCAGCCTCATGAGGAGGCCGAACACTGAAGCTTTCTTT. This translates into CASSLMRRPNTEAFF.

This chain joins TRBV28 and TRBJ1-3; D gene ambiguous. V lost 6 bases and J 0 bases, leaving 12 bases between the germline ends. Germline CDR1 and CDR2: MDHEN and SYDVKM. This CDR3 spans 15 amino acids. CDR3 in amino acids: CASRGSLFSGNTIYF. CDR3 sequence (DNA): TGTGCCAGCAGGGGGTCACTATTCTCTGGAAACACCATATATTTT.

The V and J genes are TRBV18 and TRBJ2-7; TRBD1 might be the D (6 bases). V gave up 4 bases and J gave up 5 bases, with 12 bases separating them. The germline V gene has CDR1 KGHSH and CDR2 LQKENI. The CDR3 has 13 residues. The DNA of the CDR3 is TGTGCCAGCTCACTTACAGGGTCCCACGAGCAGTACTTC. Translation: CASSLTGSHEQYF.

The CDR3 is CASSLRVGRGAYNEQFF. The CDR3, as DNA: TGTGCCAGCAGCTTACGGGTTGGGCGGGGGGCCTACAATGAGCAGTTCTTC. This chain uses TRBV11-2 with TRBJ2-1; 8 positions match TRBD2. Germline values: CDR1 SGHAT, CDR2 FQNNGV. V trimming: 2 bases; J trimming: 2 bases; junction bases outside the gene matches: 8. The CDR3 spans 17 residues.

The J gene is TRBJ1-5, the V gene TRBV28; D remains ambiguous. The CDR3 has 13 amino acids. Germline lookup yields CDR1 MDHEN and CDR2 SYDVKM. V shed 0 bases and J shed 9 bases, with 9 bases lying between them. CDR3 DNA sequence: TGTGCCAGCAGTTTATGGTCAAGAAGGCCCCAGCATTTT. It is translated as CASSLWSRRPQHF.

This sequence joins TRBV14 and TRBJ1-2; D is ambiguous. V was shortened by 3 bases and J by 8 bases, with 10 bases between the two germline ends. CDR3 length: 12 amino acids. Germline CDR1 reads SGHDN; CDR2 reads FVKESK. The CDR3 DNA reads as TGTGCCAGCAGCCATGGCAGAAGAGGCTACACCTTC. The encoded protein is CASSHGRRGYTF.

With regard to this clone: The sample contains more than one DNA sequence encoding this CDR3. The chain links TRBV5-1 to TRBJ2-7; no clear D. V lost 3 bases to trimming and J lost 3 bases, with 4 bases between them. Germline CDR1 is SGHRS and CDR2 is YFSETQ. This CDR3 is 11 amino acids long. DNA of the CDR3: TGCGCCAGCAGCTCGAACTACGAGCAGTACTTC. Translating it yields CASSSNYEQYF.

The J gene is TRBJ2-7, the V gene TRBV11-2, with 9 bases aligning to TRBD1. Germline assignment: CDR1 SGHAT and CDR2 FQNNGV. CDR3 length: 14 amino acids. Trimming at V came to 7 bases and at J to 6 bases, leaving 10 bases not matched to a gene. Here the CDR3 DNA reads TGTGCCAGCACCAAAGGGACAGGGTTAAGCGAGCAGTACTTC. This translates into CASTKGTGLSEQYF. Looking up the rest from reference TRBV11-2 and TRBJ2-7 gives the full variable domain: EAGVAQSPRYKIIEKRQSVAFWCNPISGHATLYWYQQILGQGPKLLIQFQNNGVVDDSQLPKDRFSAERLKGVDSTLKIQPAKLEDSAVYLCASTKGTGLSEQYFGPGTRLTVT.

This clone showed up just a few times. V usage is TRBV4-2 and J usage is TRBJ1-1, with a tentative D call TRBD1 (5 bases). CDR3 length: 13 amino acids. Between the trimmed V and J ends, which lost 0 bases and 8 bases, there was a span of 10 bases. Germline V lookup: CDR1 LGHNA, CDR2 YNFKEQ. CDR3 protein: CASSQDHGTEAFF. The CDR3 DNA sequence: TGTGCCAGCAGCCAAGACCACGGGACGGAAGCTTTCTTT.

The chain uses TRBV7-3 and TRBJ1-3; a possible D gene is TRBD1 (6 bases). The length of the CDR3 is 15 residues. Germline-derived CDR1 and CDR2 are SGHTA and FQGTGA. The V and J ends lost 2 bases and 0 bases respectively, with 8 bases between them. The DNA of the CDR3 is TGTGCCAGCAGCTTAGGACAGAACTCTGGAAACACCATATATTTT. Its protein is CASSLGQNSGNTIYF.

The gene calls are TRBV18 and TRBJ2-5; 8 bases fit TRBD2. This CDR3 spans 15 amino acids. The V gene's germline CDR1 is KGHSH and CDR2 LQKENI. Losses at the gene ends were 2 bases for V and 4 bases for J; bases not matched to a gene: 6. The CDR3 DNA reads TGTGCCAGCTCACCAGGCGGGGGGCGCGGAGAGACCCAGTACTTC. Protein sequence: CASSPGGGRGETQYF.

This sequence joins TRBV27 and TRBJ2-7; possibly TRBD2 for D (6 bases). The CDR3 covers 14 residues. Germline V lookup: CDR1 MNHEY, CDR2 SMNVEV (reference sequence). V was trimmed by 8 bases and J by 3 bases, leaving 17 bases between them. In nucleotides, the CDR3 is TGTGCCAGCGCCCTTAGCGAGGAGGGCTACGAGCAGTACTTC. It yields the protein CASALSEEGYEQYF.

The chain links TRBV30 to TRBJ1-2; D is undetermined. Trimming removed 0 bases from V and 4 bases from J, with 9 bases in between. Germline V lookup: CDR1 GTSNPN, CDR2 SVGIG (reference sequence). CDR3 length: 13 residues. CDR3 sequence reads: CAWSVRGSYGYTF. DNA for the CDR3: TGTGCCTGGAGTGTACGGGGTTCCTATGGCTACACCTTC.

The rearrangement links TRBV2 to TRBJ2-7; possibly TRBD1 for D (5 bases). The CDR3 sequence is 12 residues long. Looked up from germline, CDR1 is SNHLY and CDR2 is FYNNEI. V gave up 6 bases and J gave up 5 bases, with 11 bases separating them. CDR3 in amino acids: CASRPTANEQYF. The CDR3 DNA sequence: TGTGCCAGCAGGCCGACAGCTAACGAGCAGTACTTC.

This rearrangement joins TRBV4-2 to TRBJ2-3, with D possibly TRBD2 on 6 matching bases. Germline CDR1 is LGHNA and CDR2 is YNFKEQ. V was clipped by 0 bases and J by 0 bases, with 10 bases between them. The CDR3 is 16 amino acids. In nucleotides, the CDR3 is TGTGCCAGCAGCCAAGACCCGGGAGTAAGCACAGATACGCAGTATTTT. It yields the protein CASSQDPGVSTDTQYF.

V and J are TRBV19 and TRBJ2-5, with 14 nucleotides matching TRBD2. The CDR3 runs to 17 residues. Germline V gene data show CDR1 as LNHDA and CDR2 as SQIVND (reference sequence). Losses at the gene ends were 2 bases for V and 5 bases for J; bases not matched to a gene: 7. CDR3 sequence (DNA): TGTGCCAGTAGTATAAGGGGGACTAGCGGGAGCTTGGAGACCCAGTACTTC. Its protein is CASSIRGTSGSLETQYF.

As regards this clone: This CDR3 is also generated by other DNA sequences in the sample. The chain links TRBV7-2 to TRBJ2-1; the D is unclear. Between the trimmed V and J ends, which lost 1 base and 4 bases, there was a span of 5 bases. This CDR3 spans 13 amino acids. Looked up from germline, CDR1 is SGHTA and CDR2 is FQGNSA. The DNA of the CDR3 is TGTGCCAGCAGCTTAGTTGGGTACAATGAGCAGTTCTTC. It translates to CASSLVGYNEQFF.

On this clone itself: Other DNA sequences from this sample encode an identical CDR3 as well. The chain is built from TRBV29-1 and TRBJ2-1; 11 positions agree with TRBD2. CDR3 size: 12 residues. The germline gives CDR1 SQVTM, CDR2 ANQGSEA. Trimming took 7 bases from V and 6 from J; bases not matched to a gene: 2. This CDR3 is CSAGTSGNEQFF. The CDR3 DNA reads TGCAGCGCTGGGACTAGCGGCAATGAGCAGTTCTTC.

The chain recombines TRBV5-6 with TRBJ2-5, with TRBD2 identical over 15 bases. This CDR3 has 17 amino acids. The ends lost 5 bases at V and 4 bases at J; junction bases unmatched: 9. Per the germline V gene, CDR1 is SGHDT and CDR2 is YYEEEE. This CDR3 reads CASRTAGLAGGRETQYF. The CDR3 coding sequence is TGTGCCAGCAGAACAGCGGGACTAGCGGGAGGAAGAGAGACCCAGTACTTC.